At least ten counts were recorded for the clone carrying this TCR beta chain. Its antigen is currently unknown. V gave up 2 bases and J gave up 7 bases, with 11 bases separating them. Germline values: CDR1 GTSNPN, CDR2 SVGIG (reference sequence). The CDR3 has 12 amino acids. This record comes from a study of early T cells in non-severe SARS-CoV-2 infection. Overall study context: Investigators sequenced bulk RNA drawn from unsorted whole blood, and chains remained unpaired.

Individual cDNA molecules received unique molecular identifiers during library preparation. TCRdb passed the 5' RACE reads through MiXCR, listing each CDR3 protein once. Of roughly 30,000 distinct CDR3 sequences listed, approximately 4.2% are singletons. Regarding the study as a whole: VDJdb matching, biased toward anti-spike CD8 responses, missed private and CD4 specificities.

The V gene is TRBV30, the J gene TRBJ1-2, with unresolved D. The clonotype comes from an adult who was a healthcare worker with PCR-confirmed SARS-CoV-2 infection or an uninfected control (not recorded which). The sequenced material came from whole blood. The CDR3 DNA reads TGTGCCTGGAGTCAGCAGGCGGGTGGCTACACCTTC. It yields the protein CAWSQQAGGYTF.